The clone carrying this T cell receptor beta chain was picked up many times. The antigen remains undetermined. The CDR3 extends over 18 amino acids. The germline CDR1 and CDR2 sequences are MDHEN and SYDVKM. V was cut by 5 bases and J by 5 bases, with 26 bases left in between. Unique molecular identifiers were attached to individual cDNA molecules within the library. TCRdb fed the RACE reads into MiXCR, producing one record per CDR3 protein. The sample records some 31,000 distinct CDR3 sequences, around 5% being singletons. As for time point: healthy volunteer bleed at 6 weeks. The study extracted total RNA from unfractionated whole blood. The data stem from a study of human T cells and chemical hapten exposure. Study context: Per-sample TCR yields varied mainly from small pooled library volume differences.

Notes on the study in general: Those TCRs sitting above 1 in 1000 frequency stayed the same with DPC sensitization.

The chain couples TRBV28 to TRBJ2-3; D is perhaps TRBD2 (6 bases). The sample consisted of whole blood. The receptor's source is a human donor in good health. Some clones in this sample may be carry-over from other donors' samples. CDR3 bases: TGTGCCAGCAGTCCACCCTCGGCTAGCGCGCTGGTGAGAGATACGCAGTATTTT. It codes for CASSPPSASALVRDTQYF.